The 19 T cell receptor beta chains listed next were all sequenced from one sample in a study of T cells after yellow fever vaccination. TCRdb called the 5' RACE reads again in MiXCR, with one record for every CDR3 protein. Here the sample spans more than 50,000 distinct CDR3 sequences, around 6.1% being singletons. The source material was PBMCs, either bulk or a sorted T-cell subset (CD4+, CD8+, memory, or dextramer-sorted; not recorded which), sampled on the day of the yellow fever booster vaccination. The source of these receptors is a man between 18 and 35 years old who received the YFV17D yellow fever vaccine.

This clonotype has a handful of counts. The chain recombines TRBV20-1 with TRBJ2-2; D possibly matches TRBD1 or TRBD2 (5 bases each). The germline CDR1 and CDR2 sequences are DFQATT and SNEGSKA (reference sequence). V lost 0 bases and J lost 3, with 11 bases in between. This CDR3 is 15 amino acids long. The CDR3 bases are TGCAGTGCTAGAGAGAGGGGAACTTACACCGGGGAGCTGTTTTTT. Translated, it gives CSARERGTYTGELFF.

This clonotype has a handful of counts. The rearrangement uses TRBV4-1 and TRBJ2-3, with D unclear. CDR3 length: 15 residues. The germline V gene has CDR1 MGHRA and CDR2 YSYEKL. V lost 0 bases to trimming and J lost 3 bases, with 10 bases between them. CDR3 coding DNA: TGCGCCAGCAGCCAAGACCATTCTCCTACAGATACGCAGTATTTT. This sequence encodes CASSQDHSPTDTQYF.

This clonotype was found many times. The V call is TRBV6-5, the J call TRBJ2-1; D gene unclear. The ends were cut back, 6 bases at V and 0 bases at J, with 18 bases in the middle. This CDR3 has 17 residues. The germline CDR1 and CDR2 sequences are MNHEY and SVGAGI. CDR3 protein: CASSLTAAPPSYNEQFF. CDR3 nucleotide sequence: TGTGCCAGCAGCCTCACTGCGGCTCCCCCCTCCTACAATGAGCAGTTCTTC.

This clonotype has only a few counts. The chain couples TRBV11-1 to TRBJ1-2, with unresolved D. This CDR3 is built from 12 residues. The germline V gene encodes CDR1 SGHAT and CDR2 FQDESV (reference sequence). V was pared by 3 bases and J by 8 bases, with 10 bases between. The CDR3 loop is CASSLGSGGYTF. CDR3 bases: TGTGCCAGCAGCTTGGGCAGCGGGGGCTACACCTTC.

The rearrangement joins TRBV7-2 to TRBJ2-7; D not certain. The CDR3 has 14 amino acids. Germline-derived CDR1 and CDR2 are SGHTA and FQGNSA. Trimming took 2 bases from V and 0 from J, leaving 8 bases between them. CDR3 amino acids: CASSLIVNSYEQYF. CDR3 coding DNA: TGTGCCAGCAGCTTAATAGTGAACTCCTACGAGCAGTACTTC. The full variable domain, in which reference TRBV7-2 and TRBJ2-7 provide the parts outside the CDR3, is GAGVSQSPSNKVTEKGKDVELRCDPISGHTALYWYRQSLGQGLEFLIYFQGNSAPDKSGLPSDRFSAERTGGSVSTLTIQRTQQEDSAVYLCASSLIVNSYEQYFGPGTRLTVT.

This clonotype was recorded a few times. The chain uses TRBV5-4 and TRBJ1-1; D might be TRBD1 (5 bases). Germline V CDR1 and CDR2: SGHNT, YYREEE (reference sequence). Trimming pared 5 bases from V and 5 bases from J, leaving 16 bases between. The CDR3 loop spans 14 amino acids. In DNA form, the CDR3 reads TGTGCCAGCAGGGATGGGGGTCTGCCAACTGAAGCTTTCTTT. This sequence encodes CASRDGGLPTEAFF. Full variable domain (rest looked up from reference TRBV5-4 and TRBJ1-1): ETGVTQSPTHLIKTRGQQVTLRCSSQSGHNTVSWYQQALGQGPQFIFQYYREEENGRGNFPPRFSGLQFPNYSSELNVNALELDDSALYLCASRDGGLPTEAFFGQGTRLTVV.

In this sample, this clonotype turned up many times. The V call is TRBV5-1, the J call TRBJ1-2, with 10 bases identical to TRBD1. V lost 4 bases, J lost 3 bases, and 6 bases stayed unmatched. Germline values: CDR1 SGHRS, CDR2 YFSETQ. The CDR3 has 15 amino acids. CDR3 amino acids: CASSRGTGVDYGYTF. The CDR3 bases are TGCGCCAGCAGCCGCGGGACAGGGGTTGACTATGGCTACACCTTC. The full variable domain, in which reference TRBV5-1 and TRBJ1-2 provide the parts outside the CDR3, is KAGVTQTPRYLIKTRGQQVTLSCSPISGHRSVSWYQQTPGQGLQFLFEYFSETQRNKGNFPGRFSGRQFSNSRSEMNVSTLELGDSALYLCASSRGTGVDYGYTFGSGTRLTVV.

This clonotype was observed many times. V and J are TRBV11-1 and TRBJ2-5; no definite D call. The CDR3 has 14 residues. Germline-derived CDR1 and CDR2 are SGHAT and FQDESV (reference sequence). V dropped 3 bases and J dropped 4 bases, with 12 bases sitting between them. The CDR3 loop reads CASSFNLRAETQYF. As DNA, the CDR3 is TGTGCCAGCAGCTTTAATCTACGGGCAGAGACCCAGTACTTC. The whole variable domain, remainder taken from reference TRBV11-1 and TRBJ2-5, is EAEVAQSPRYKITEKSQAVAFWCDPISGHATLYWYRQILGQGPELLVQFQDESVVDDSQLPKDRFSAERLKGVDSTLKIQPAELGDSAMYLCASSFNLRAETQYFGPGTRLLVL.

J is TRBJ2-1 and V is TRBV6-2 or TRBV6-3; D perhaps matches TRBD2 (5 bases). CDR3 size: 13 residues. The V end was cut by 2 bases, the J end by 7 bases, with 9 bases between. Per germline, CDR1 MNHEY and CDR2 SVGEGT. In DNA form, the CDR3 reads TGTGCCAGCAGTTACGCGGACTCAAATGAGCAGTTCTTC. Translating gives CASSYADSNEQFF.

Many counts were recorded for this clonotype. This chain joins TRBV7-6 and TRBJ2-1; D may correspond to TRBD1 or TRBD2 (7 bases each). Trimming cost V 5 bases and J 8 bases, with 16 bases left between them. The germline gives CDR1 SGHVS, CDR2 FNYEAQ. This CDR3 contains 14 residues. In nucleotides, the CDR3 is TGTGCCAGCAGCACGGTGACAGGGAGGGATGAGCAGTTCTTC. Its translation is CASSTVTGRDEQFF.

This clonotype has more than one count but fewer than ten. The chain recombines TRBV7-8 with TRBJ2-5; possibly TRBD1 or TRBD2 for D (5 bases each). V was pared by 4 bases and J by 3 bases, with 12 bases between. The CDR3 is 14 amino acids. Germline assignment: CDR1 SGHVS and CDR2 FQNEAQ. DNA of the CDR3: TGTGCCAGCAGCTCTCCGGGACCAAAAGAGACCCAGTACTTC. This translates into CASSSPGPKETQYF. The variable domain in full, completed from reference TRBV7-8 and TRBJ2-5, reads GAGVSQSPRYKVAKRGQDVALRCDPISGHVSLFWYQQALGQGPEFLTYFQNEAQLDKSGLPSDRFFAERPEGSVSTLKIQRTQQEDSAVYLCASSSPGPKETQYFGPGTRLLVL.

This clonotype appeared many times. The chain links TRBV9 to TRBJ1-5; D gene ambiguous. The CDR3 has 15 residues. Trimming shortened V by 4 bases and J by 7 bases, and 18 bases separated the two germline ends. Germline CDR1 SGDLS, CDR2 YYNGEE. The CDR3 sequence: CASSPMGGKDQPQHF. The CDR3 nucleotides are TGTGCCAGCAGCCCCATGGGAGGGAAAGACCAGCCCCAGCATTTT.

Concerning this clonotype: A read error may be the cause here, since a much bigger clone is one base away. The chain has TRBV20-1 and TRBJ2-2; unclear D gene. Per germline, CDR1 DFQATT and CDR2 SNEGSKA (reference sequence). The CDR3 has 14 residues. The V end lost 2 bases, the J end lost 5 bases, and 12 bases lay between the germline ends. CDR3 in amino acids: CSARSTLGTGELFF. The CDR3 DNA reads TGCAGTGCTAGATCTACGCTAGGGACCGGGGAGCTGTTTTTT.

The chain has TRBV7-9 and TRBJ2-2; D is unresolved. Germline values: CDR1 SEHNR, CDR2 FQNEAQ (reference sequence). V dropped 2 bases and J dropped 0 bases, with 4 bases sitting between them. This CDR3 is 14 amino acids long. Here the CDR3 reads CASSLRANTGELFF. The CDR3 region has the DNA TGTGCCAGCAGCTTAAGGGCGAACACCGGGGAGCTGTTTTTT.

The J gene is TRBJ2-7, the V gene TRBV20-1; 7 bases map to TRBD1. Germline CDR1 and CDR2: DFQATT and SNEGSKA (reference sequence). There are 12 residues in the CDR3. V was clipped by 5 bases and J by 6 bases; unmatched bases: 7. Here the CDR3 DNA reads TGCAGTGCTGCTGACAGGGCGGGCGAGCAGTACGTC. Residues: CSAADRAGEQYV.

This clonotype has a count of ten or more. V is TRBV4-3 and J is TRBJ2-7; 9 bases map to TRBD2. The V and J ends lost 0 bases and 3 bases, in that order; junction bases with no gene match: 12. The germline gives CDR1 LGHNA, CDR2 YSLEER. The CDR3 covers 18 residues. The CDR3 loop reads CASSQDGPGSGRIYEQYF. CDR3 nucleotide sequence: TGCGCCAGCAGCCAAGATGGGCCGGGTAGCGGGAGAATCTACGAGCAGTACTTC.

The sample holds many counts of this clonotype. This chain links TRBV7-2 with TRBJ2-5, with 8 bases matching TRBD1. With 3 bases clipped from V and 0 bases from J, the junction kept 3 bases outside the gene matches. This CDR3 is 15 amino acids long. Per the germline V gene, CDR1 is SGHTA and CDR2 is FQGNSA. CDR3 DNA: TGTGCCAGCAGCTTTGACAGGGGAGACCAAGAGACCCAGTACTTC. Amino acids: CASSFDRGDQETQYF.

This clonotype was counted only a few times. The V and J genes are TRBV6-2 or TRBV6-3 and TRBJ1-1, with D maybe TRBD1 (6 bases). CDR1 and CDR2 from the germline V gene are MNHEY and SVGEGT. CDR3 length: 11 residues. The V end was cut by 8 bases, the J end by 10 bases, with 14 bases between. The CDR3 DNA follows: TGTGCCAGCCAACAGGGTCTCTCAGCTTTCTTT. Translated, it gives CASQQGLSAFF.

This clonotype was found a few times. J is TRBJ1-5 and V is TRBV12-3 or TRBV12-4; 12 bases are a match to TRBD1. The CDR3 has 15 amino acids. The junction had 3 bases not matched to a gene; V was cut back by 6 bases and J by 3 bases. In DNA form, the CDR3 reads TGTGCCAGCAGGCCGGGACAGGGGGCCAATCAGCCCCAGCATTTT. Protein product: CASRPGQGANQPQHF.